This entry lists 29 T cell receptor beta chains sequenced from one sample in a study of spatial heterogeneity in lung cancer. Time point described: sample taken at primary tumor resection. Whole RNA came from tumor, nontumor lung or frozen PBMC and was sequenced without being sorted. TCRdb itself ran the 5' RACE reads through MiXCR, one entry per CDR3 protein. The sample shows 10,000 to 11,000 distinct CDR3 sequences, approximately 25% of them seen only once. Specimen: PBMCs, collected at surgery. These receptors were obtained from a female donor with early-stage non-small cell lung cancer.

This clonotype was seen only a few times. The chain has TRBV18 and TRBJ2-7; no clear D gene. The CDR3 has 13 residues. Germline CDR1 KGHSH, CDR2 LQKENI. V shed 6 bases and J shed 3 bases, with 12 bases lying between them. CDR3 sequence: CASSAPGHYEQYF. Written as DNA, the CDR3 is TGTGCCAGCTCCGCTCCCGGGCACTACGAGCAGTACTTC. Full variable domain (remainder filled in from reference TRBV18 and TRBJ2-7): NAGVMQNPRHLVRRRGQEARLRCSPMKGHSHVYWYRQLPEEGLKFMVYLQKENIIDESGMPKERFSAEFPKEGPSILRIQQVVRGDSAAYFCASSAPGHYEQYFGPGTRLTVT.

This clonotype was detected ten times or more. V is TRBV4-3 and J is TRBJ2-7, with 8 bases matching TRBD1. CDR1 and CDR2 (germline): LGHNA, YSLEER. V shed 0 bases, J shed 2 bases, and the junction held 6 bases outside the gene matches. The CDR3 is made up of 16 amino acids. CDR3 nucleotides: TGCGCCAGCAGCCAAGATGCAGGGACAGGACCCTACGAGCAGTACTTC. Its protein product is CASSQDAGTGPYEQYF.

Comments on this clonotype: Sequence at one end of the junction differs from germline and may be a read error. The chain uses TRBV6-2 or TRBV6-3 and TRBJ1-1, with D hard to call. The V gene's germline CDR1 is MNHEY and CDR2 SVGEGT. CDR3 length equals 13 residues. CDR3 nucleotide sequence: TGTGCCAGCAGTTACTCGGATAGGGCTGAAGTTTTCTTT. Translated, it gives CASSYSDRAEVFF.

This clonotype is termed medium-sized. V usage is TRBV18 and J usage is TRBJ2-3; D is possibly TRBD1 (5 bases). Germline V CDR1 and CDR2: KGHSH, LQKENI. The CDR3 length is 13 residues. V was pared by 6 bases and J by 0 bases, with 7 bases between. CDR3 sequence reads: CASSPGSTDTQYF. DNA for the CDR3: TGTGCCAGCTCCCCAGGGAGCACAGATACGCAGTATTTT.

The table lists this clonotype with many counts. The chain employs TRBV5-1 and TRBJ2-2; tentative D call: TRBD2 (6 bases). The CDR3 sequence is 14 residues long. Germline V gives CDR1 SGHRS, CDR2 YFSETQ. Between the trimmed V and J ends, which lost 2 bases and 1 base, there was a span of 6 bases. The CDR3, as DNA: TGCGCCAGCAGCTTTAGCGGGAACACCGGGGAGCTGTTTTTT. Protein: CASSFSGNTGELFF.

Here the CDR3 DNA reads TGTGCCAGCAGCCCTAAACTAGCGGGAGTCAATGAGCAGTTCTTC. Protein: CASSPKLAGVNEQFF. The chain couples TRBV14 to TRBJ2-1, with 11 bases identical to TRBD2. V shed 4 bases, J shed 6 bases, and the junction held 5 bases outside the gene matches. Germline V gene sequence: CDR1 SGHDN, CDR2 FVKESK. This CDR3 is 15 amino acids long.

In its sample, this clonotype was seen a few times. The V and J genes are TRBV7-2 and TRBJ2-5; 7 nucleotides match TRBD2. The CDR3 contains 15 residues. With 2 bases clipped from V and 4 bases from J, the junction kept 7 bases outside the gene matches. Germline V lookup: CDR1 SGHTA, CDR2 FQGNSA. DNA of the CDR3: TGTGCCAGCAGCTTAAATGCGGGGGAGGGAGAGACCCAGTACTTC. This codes for CASSLNAGEGETQYF.

Relative to its sample, this clonotype is medium-sized (0.01 to 0.1%). The CDR3 sequence is CASSSGLAGVNEQFF. CDR3 DNA sequence: TGTGCCAGCAGTTCGGGACTAGCGGGAGTCAATGAGCAGTTCTTC. The chain uses TRBV27 and TRBJ2-1, with TRBD2 matching 14 bases. With V trimmed by 4 bases and J by 6 bases, 2 bases remained unmatched. Germline V lookup: CDR1 MNHEY, CDR2 SMNVEV (reference sequence). The CDR3 has 15 residues.

Only a few counts were recorded for this clonotype. The chain carries TRBV7-9 and TRBJ2-1, with D maybe TRBD2 (5 bases). The germline gives CDR1 SEHNR, CDR2 FQNEAQ (reference sequence). Trimming left V 3 bases short and J 0 bases short, with 9 bases between. The CDR3 totals 15 residues. CDR3 protein: CASSFGESSYNEQFF. The CDR3 nucleotides read TGTGCCAGCAGCTTCGGGGAAAGCTCCTACAATGAGCAGTTCTTC.

This clonotype has at least ten counts. CDR3: CASRPDSSGNTIYF. The CDR3 DNA follows: TGTGCCAGCAGACCAGACAGCTCTGGAAACACCATATATTTT. The rearrangement joins TRBV12-3 or TRBV12-4 to TRBJ1-3; TRBD1 is a possible D gene (5 bases). V was trimmed by 6 bases and J by 0 bases, leaving 9 bases between them. The CDR3 has 14 amino acids.

This clonotype was counted at least ten times. CDR3 nucleotides: TGCGCCAGCAGTAGCGGGGCGAACACCGGGGAGCTGTTTTTT. Protein product: CASSSGANTGELFF. This rearrangement joins TRBV10-1 to TRBJ2-2; 7 positions agree with TRBD2. Losses at the gene ends were 5 bases for V and 0 bases for J; bases not matched to a gene: 0. Germline V CDR1 and CDR2: WNHNN, SYGVQD (reference sequence). The CDR3 has 14 amino acids.

This clonotype was detected a few times. J is TRBJ1-1 and V is TRBV6-6, with TRBD1 identical over 11 bases. The germline V gene encodes CDR1 MNHNY and CDR2 SVGAGI (reference sequence). CDR3 length: 15 residues. Trimming cost V 5 bases and J 11 bases; bases outside gene matches: 13. The CDR3 spells CASSREGQGVTRAFF. The DNA of the CDR3 is TGTGCCAGCAGTCGTGAGGGACAGGGGGTTACCAGGGCTTTCTTT.

This clonotype was observed at least ten times. V usage is TRBV12-3 or TRBV12-4 and J usage is TRBJ2-6; D may correspond to TRBD1 or TRBD2 (5 bases each). This CDR3 spans 17 amino acids. Deletions cut 5 bases from V and 0 bases from J, with 14 bases between. The DNA for the CDR3 is TGTGCCAGCAGTAAGGGACGACTCCTCTCTGGGGCCAACGTCCTGACTTTC. This translates into CASSKGRLLSGANVLTF.

The rearrangement links TRBV18 to TRBJ2-1, with a tentative D call TRBD2 (6 bases). This CDR3 contains 12 residues. V lost 6 bases to trimming and J lost 5 bases, with 8 bases between them. Germline V gives CDR1 KGHSH, CDR2 LQKENI. CDR3 nucleotide sequence: TGTGCCAGCTCGCGGGGTGACAATGAGCAGTTCTTC. Encoded protein: CASSRGDNEQFF.

J is TRBJ1-2 and V is TRBV5-5; perhaps TRBD1 as D (5 bases). Germline loops: CDR1 SGHKS, CDR2 YYEKEE (reference sequence). This CDR3 is 15 amino acids long. Trimming shortened V by 0 bases and J by 3 bases, and 12 bases separated the two germline ends. Here the CDR3 reads CASSLAPGPYYGYTF. Written as DNA, the CDR3 is TGTGCCAGCAGCTTGGCCCCAGGGCCGTACTATGGCTACACCTTC.

This clonotype was detected ten times or more. The V and J genes are TRBV29-1 and TRBJ1-1, with a tentative D call TRBD1 (6 bases). Per the germline V gene, CDR1 is SQVTM and CDR2 is ANQGSEA. With 2 bases removed from V and 3 bases from J, the gap between germline ends came to 10 bases. This CDR3 comprises 13 residues. The CDR3, as DNA: TGCAGCGTTGAATGGGGGCTTGACACTGAAGCTTTCTTT. It specifies CSVEWGLDTEAFF.

This clonotype was seen many times. The rearrangement links TRBV7-9 to TRBJ1-4; 9 nucleotides align to TRBD1. J lost 7 bases, V lost 7 bases, and 16 bases had no gene match. There are 17 residues in the CDR3. Per germline, CDR1 SEHNR and CDR2 FQNEAQ (reference sequence). The CDR3 is CASTPTSSDRGIEKLFF. Written as DNA, the CDR3 is TGTGCCAGCACCCCGACCTCCTCCGACAGGGGGATTGAAAAACTGTTTTTT.

This chain links TRBV20-1 with TRBJ2-7; TRBD2 matches 8 bases. Germline CDR1 DFQATT, CDR2 SNEGSKA (reference sequence). The V gene end was trimmed by 2 bases and the J gene end by 1 base; junction bases not matched to a gene: 31. The CDR3 totals 23 residues. The DNA for the CDR3 is TGCAGTGCTAGACCCCAATGGGGACTAGAGGATGAGAGGGTTTCTGGTCCGTCCTACGAGCAGTACTTC. This gives the protein CSARPQWGLEDERVSGPSYEQYF.

This clonotype occurred many times. The V and J genes are TRBV6-2 or TRBV6-3 and TRBJ2-1, with D perhaps given as TRBD1 or TRBD2 (5 bases each). This CDR3 is 15 amino acids long. Per germline, CDR1 MNHEY and CDR2 SVGEGT. The V end was cut by 4 bases, the J end by 7 bases, with 17 bases between. The CDR3 sequence is CASSSGTQGINEQFF. The CDR3 nucleotides read TGTGCCAGCAGTTCCGGGACGCAGGGAATAAATGAGCAGTTCTTC.

Remarks on this clonotype: A much more abundant neighbour one base away suggests this may be a read error. The chain carries TRBV6-5 and TRBJ2-7; 10 bases fit TRBD1. This CDR3 region has 15 residues. Looked up from germline, CDR1 is MNHEY and CDR2 is SVGAGI. The CDR3 DNA reads as TGTGCCAACAGTCGCGGGACAGGGGACACCTACGAGCAGTACTTC. Translated: CANSRGTGDTYEQYF.

This clonotype showed up just a few times. V gene TRBV12-5 combines with J gene TRBJ1-2; D possibly corresponds to TRBD1 (6 bases). The CDR3 totals 17 residues. The germline gives CDR1 LGHNT, CDR2 FRNRAP. Trimming left V 4 bases short and J 3 bases short, with 21 bases between. CDR3: CASGSPTLGGGYYGYTF. The CDR3 nucleotides read TGTGCTAGTGGTTCCCCAACGTTGGGGGGCGGCTACTATGGCTACACCTTC.

This clonotype was found many times. The chain uses TRBV7-3 and TRBJ1-6; no definite D call. Germline V lookup: CDR1 SGHTA, CDR2 FQGTGA. The length of the CDR3 is 14 residues. Between the trimmed V and J ends, which lost 2 bases and 7 bases, there was a span of 9 bases. CDR3 region: CASSLASTNSPLHF. DNA of the CDR3: TGTGCCAGCAGCTTAGCCTCCACGAATTCACCCCTCCACTTT.

This clonotype is medium-sized (0.01 to 0.1%) in the sample. The chain links TRBV18 to TRBJ2-3, with 8 nucleotides matching TRBD2. CDR1 and CDR2 from the germline V gene are KGHSH and LQKENI. This CDR3 has 14 amino acids. The V segment lost 3 bases and the J segment 1 base; nucleotides outside the gene matches: 0. CDR3 in DNA: TGTGCCAGCTCACCGACTAGCGGCACAGATACGCAGTATTTT. Translation gives CASSPTSGTDTQYF.

The chain joins TRBV6-2 or TRBV6-3 to TRBJ2-3; 8 nucleotides align to TRBD2. The CDR3 is 15 residues long. Germline lookup yields CDR1 MNHEY and CDR2 SVGEGT. V was pared by 5 bases and J by 3 bases, with 7 bases of the junction left unmatched. The CDR3 DNA sequence: TGTGCCAGCAGTCAAGAGATAGCGGGAACAGATACGCAGTATTTT. It is translated as CASSQEIAGTDTQYF.

This clonotype was observed a handful of times. The chain is built from TRBV11-2 and TRBJ1-1, with D unresolved. The V end was cut by 9 bases, the J end by 5 bases, with 13 bases between. This CDR3 region has 12 residues. Germline assignment: CDR1 SGHAT and CDR2 FQNNGV. The CDR3 loop is CASDGPGTEAFF. The CDR3 DNA reads TGTGCCAGTGACGGCCCTGGGACTGAAGCTTTCTTT.

This clonotype was detected only a few times. The genes are TRBV27 and TRBJ2-1, with 10 bases aligning to TRBD1. Germline CDR1 is MNHEY and CDR2 is SMNVEV (reference sequence). This CDR3 spans 15 amino acids. V shed 4 bases and J 8 bases; nucleotides not matched to a gene: 8. The CDR3 DNA reads as TGTGCCAGCAGTTCCCGGACAGGGGGAGGGCATGAGCAGTTCTTC. This sequence encodes CASSSRTGGGHEQFF.

This clonotype is medium-sized. This sequence joins TRBV20-1 and TRBJ2-3; 12 bases are a match to TRBD2. The V segment lost 2 bases and the J segment 1 base; nucleotides outside the gene matches: 4. The germline CDR1 and CDR2 sequences are DFQATT and SNEGSKA (reference sequence). This CDR3 has 16 amino acids. The CDR3 is CSARSLAGGRTDTQYF. The CDR3 DNA reads TGCAGTGCTAGATCACTAGCGGGAGGCCGCACAGATACGCAGTATTTT.

V usage is TRBV6-5 and J usage is TRBJ1-5, with D possibly matching TRBD1 (6 bases). The germline V gene has CDR1 MNHEY and CDR2 SVGAGI. Trimming took off 0 bases at V and 7 bases at J, with 13 bases between the two ends. The CDR3 covers 15 residues. In DNA, the CDR3 is TGTGCCAGCAGTTACTCTGGGGGGGCCGGGCAGCCCCAGCATTTT. As protein: CASSYSGGAGQPQHF.

This clonotype showed up just a few times. The chain is built from TRBV2 and TRBJ1-1; D is uncertain. CDR3 size: 14 residues. CDR1 and CDR2 (germline): SNHLY, FYNNEI. V was shortened by 6 bases and J by 7 bases, with 18 bases between the two germline ends. The CDR3, as DNA: TGTGCCAGCAGCGGGGAGGGCCGTGGGGTTGAAGCTTTCTTT. Protein product: CASSGEGRGVEAFF.